This T cell receptor beta chain was documented in a study of T cells in Graves' hyperthyroidism and ophthalmopathy. RNA transcripts gave rise to amplified TCR beta CDR3 regions. The HTBI primer set served for first-round RT-PCR of the TCR CDR3. TCRdb processed the multiplex PCR reads anew with MiXCR; each CDR3 protein has one entry. The sample holds about 330,000 distinct CDR3 sequences, 12% to 15% seen once. This clonotype came up many times. The antigen remains unidentified. The authors took PBMCs from roughly 9.7 ml fresh peripheral blood. The V gene's germline CDR1 is MNHEY and CDR2 SMNVEV (reference sequence). V shed 5 bases and J shed 4 bases, with 17 bases lying between them. The CDR3 loop spans 15 amino acids. Study conclusions and caveats: Blood also showed most of the thyroid clonotypes that were expanded above 0.001. Ophthalmopathy cases were set apart from stable hyperthyroidism by a 13 V-J model. Ophthalmopathy, as predicted by the model, came a median roughly 6.5 months after the prediction.

The receptor was derived from a woman between 40 and 55 years old with Graves' ophthalmopathy. The chain couples TRBV27 to TRBJ1-1; the D gene is possibly TRBD1 (6 bases). Source material: blood. CDR3 DNA sequence: TGTGCCAGCAGTCACAGATCAACAGGGAGCACTGAAGCTTTCTTT. The encoded protein is CASSHRSTGSTEAFF.